This T cell receptor (beta chain) was identified during a study of control samples from healthy donors and cancer patients (dated by TCRdb to 2018 to 2020). The library came from the immunoSEQ multiplex PCR assay. TCRdb took this table from immuneACCESS and kept in-frame rearrangements with V and J called. Such tables lack part of the clones; where checked against another copy, unresolved V genes explain under half of the gap, and the rest is unexplained. The sample table holds about 83,000 clones, of which 75% to 95% were seen once. The ten biggest clones cover 15% to 20% of the sample. The CDR3 runs 12 residues from the cysteine to the phenylalanine. This entry keeps only the CDR3 DNA: 36 bases, framed from base 1. For CDR1 and CDR2, the germline V gene (reference sequence) lists LGHDT and YNNKEL. Cut back by 1 base and 7 bases, the V and J ends lie 5 bases apart. Turning to this clone: It has no known antigen specificity. Nothing much larger sits one base from this clone, and base qualities are not available.

This TCR was recovered from a man aged 50 or older in good health. The V and J genes are TRBV3-1 (or the pseudogene TRBV3-2) and TRBJ1-3; the D gene cannot be resolved reliably. Input material: blood. The DNA sequence reads TGTGCCAGCAGCCAAGGGGCCAACACCATATATTTT. It specifies CASSQGANTIYF.